The 31 T cell receptor beta chains in this list originate from one sample, sequenced in a study of blood T cell repertoires in COVID-19. The data were produced by immunoSEQ multiplex PCR, yet TCRdb's version contains in-frame clones alone and is incomplete. The sample records a few hundred thousand clones, around 89% being singletons. The sample comprised peripheral blood. The origin of the receptors is a woman in her forties with acute or convalescent COVID-19.

The genes are TRBV18 and TRBJ1-3; D is perhaps TRBD1 (5 bases). V was shortened by 1 base and J by 4 bases, with 8 bases between the two germline ends. Germline V gene data show CDR1 as KGHSH and CDR2 as LQKENI. CDR3 size: 14 residues. CDR3 sequence: CASSPQAGGNTIYF. The CDR3, as DNA: TGTGCCAGCTCACCACAGGCAGGGGGAAACACCATATATTTT.

The chain has TRBV7-8 and TRBJ1-3; 7 bases are shared with TRBD1. CDR3 length: 15 residues. V was pared by 5 bases and J by 2 bases, with 6 bases of the junction left unmatched. The germline CDR1 and CDR2 sequences are SGHVS and FQNEAQ. The CDR3 spells CASSLRTGPGNTIYF. CDR3 DNA sequence: TGTGCCAGCAGCCTCCGGACAGGTCCTGGAAACACCATATATTTT.

The chain uses TRBV7-9 and TRBJ1-1; D uncertain. The CDR3 totals 15 residues. Germline CDR1 and CDR2: SEHNR and FQNEAQ (reference sequence). The germline V and J ends were trimmed by 5 bases and 1 base, with 14 bases remaining between them. This CDR3 reads CASSKMPRGNTEAFF. The CDR3 DNA reads TGTGCCAGCAGCAAAATGCCTCGGGGGAACACTGAAGCTTTCTTT.

The J gene is TRBJ1-1, the V gene TRBV18, with 8 nucleotides matching TRBD1. CDR3 length: 14 residues. Germline CDR1 KGHSH, CDR2 LQKENI. The J segment lost 5 bases and the V segment lost 8 bases, leaving 10 bases of the junction unmatched. The CDR3 is CASLYRGLRTEAFF. CDR3 coding DNA: TGTGCCAGCCTCTACAGGGGGTTAAGGACTGAAGCTTTCTTT. Combining the CDR3 with reference TRBV18 and TRBJ1-1 gives the whole variable domain NAGVMQNPRHLVRRRGQEARLRCSPMKGHSHVYWYRQLPEEGLKFMVYLQKENIIDESGMPKERFSAEFPKEGPSILRIQQVVRGDSAAYFCASLYRGLRTEAFFGQGTRLTVV.

The rearrangement links TRBV2 to TRBJ1-4, with D possibly being TRBD1 (5 bases). V was clipped by 6 bases and J by 1 base, with 12 bases between them. There are 15 residues in the CDR3. The V gene's germline CDR1 is SNHLY and CDR2 FYNNEI. The CDR3 DNA follows: TGTGCCAGCAGACGACAGCCCCTAACTAATGAAAAACTGTTTTTT. This codes for CASRRQPLTNEKLFF.

The CDR3 is CSASRQGSYGYTF. The CDR3 DNA follows: TGCAGTGCTAGTCGGCAGGGCTCATATGGCTACACCTTC. The V call is TRBV20-1, the J call TRBJ1-2; D may be TRBD1 (5 bases). The CDR3 contains 13 residues. Deletions cut 3 bases from V and 5 bases from J, with 13 bases between. Germline CDR1 is DFQATT and CDR2 is SNEGSKA (reference sequence).

The J gene is TRBJ2-2, the V gene TRBV7-9; TRBD2 matches 8 bases. The germline CDR1 and CDR2 sequences are SEHNR and FQNEAQ (reference sequence). The CDR3 runs to 15 residues. J gave up 0 bases and V 6 bases, and 3 bases lay outside the gene matches. In nucleotides, the CDR3 is TGTGCCAGCAGGGGACTAGGTCCGAACACCGGGGAGCTGTTTTTT. This translates into CASRGLGPNTGELFF.

The chain recombines TRBV6-5 with TRBJ2-5; TRBD1 is a possible D gene (6 bases). The CDR3 spans 14 residues. CDR1 MNHEY and CDR2 SVGAGI come from the germline V gene. Trimming left V 4 bases short and J 4 bases short, with 13 bases between. CDR3 loop: CASSSDRIGETQYF. CDR3 coding DNA: TGTGCCAGCAGTTCTGACAGGATAGGAGAGACCCAGTACTTC.

This chain connects TRBV4-1 to TRBJ1-1; perhaps TRBD1 as D (6 bases). The germline gives CDR1 MGHRA, CDR2 YSYEKL. The CDR3 totals 15 residues. V was cut by 1 base and J by 6 bases, with 15 bases left in between. The CDR3 loop reads CASSQVGRGRSEAFF. CDR3 sequence (DNA): TGCGCCAGCAGCCAAGTGGGGCGGGGGCGATCTGAAGCTTTCTTT.

The gene calls are TRBV4-1 and TRBJ2-3, with D possibly being TRBD1 (6 bases). CDR1 is MGHRA, CDR2 YSYEKL, per germline. CDR3 size: 15 residues. The ends were cut back, 8 bases at V and 4 bases at J, with 19 bases in the middle. The CDR3 bases are TGCGCCAGCTCACCGAACCAGGGGTTCCCAGATACGCAGTATTTT. Amino acid sequence: CASSPNQGFPDTQYF.

The V gene is TRBV21-1, the J gene TRBJ1-5; the table's D call TRBD1 went unverified against the DNA. TRBV21-1 is classified as a pseudogene. The CDR3 totals 16 residues. CDR3 residues: CASSPSSKGKGQPQHF. CDR3 coding DNA: TGTGCCAGCAGCCCCAGTTCGAAGGGGAAAGGTCAGCCCCAGCATTTT.

The chain has TRBV4-1 and TRBJ1-3; 8 bases agree with TRBD1. CDR3 length equals 14 residues. V shed 3 bases and J 2 bases; nucleotides not matched to a gene: 0. CDR1 and CDR2 (germline): MGHRA, YSYEKL. DNA for the CDR3: TGCGCCAGCAGCCAGGGACAGGCTGGAAACACCATATATTTT. Encoded protein: CASSQGQAGNTIYF.

This clone has only one observation. V usage is TRBV24-1 and J usage is TRBJ1-1; the D is unclear. Germline CDR1 KGHDR, CDR2 SFDVKD. V dropped 2 bases and J dropped 4 bases, with 10 bases sitting between them. The CDR3 contains 14 residues. Here the CDR3 DNA reads TGTGCCACCAGTGATTATCGGAGAAGCACTGAAGCTTTCTTT. As protein: CATSDYRRSTEAFF.

The CDR3 region is CASRQSPTSTDTQYF. The DNA of the CDR3 is TGCGCCAGCAGACAGTCTCCCACTAGCACAGATACGCAGTATTTT. This rearrangement joins TRBV10-2 to TRBJ2-3; D not resolved. CDR3 length equals 15 residues. V gave up 6 bases and J gave up 0 bases, with 13 bases separating them. Germline V lookup: CDR1 WSHSY, CDR2 SAAADI.

The V and J genes are TRBV7-2 and TRBJ2-7, with D hard to call. CDR1 is SGHTA, CDR2 FQGNSA, per germline. The CDR3 sequence is 14 residues long. V lost 1 base to trimming and J lost 3 bases, with 10 bases between them. In DNA, the CDR3 is TGTGCCAGCAGCTTAGGGCCAGGAAACTACGAGCAGTACGTC. This encodes CASSLGPGNYEQYV.

The chain recombines TRBV6-5 with TRBJ1-1; TRBD1 matches 7 bases. Looked up from germline, CDR1 is MNHEY and CDR2 is SVGAGI. CDR3 length equals 14 residues. V shed 7 bases and J 9 bases; nucleotides not matched to a gene: 14. CDR3 nucleotide sequence: TGTGCCAGCACGAAGCTGTTAGAGGGGGCACAAGCTTTCTTT. Residues: CASTKLLEGAQAFF.

The rearrangement links TRBV6-1 to TRBJ2-7, with 8 bases aligning to TRBD2. Per the germline V gene, CDR1 is MNHNS and CDR2 is SASEGT. V shed 2 bases and J 1 base; nucleotides not matched to a gene: 4. This CDR3 has 15 residues. The chain's CDR3 is CASSEIAGPSYEQYV. For the CDR3, the DNA is TGTGCCAGCAGTGAAATAGCGGGGCCTTCCTACGAGCAGTACGTC.

The chain has TRBV4-2 and TRBJ1-4; TRBD1 is a possible D gene (5 bases). Germline V gene data show CDR1 as LGHNA and CDR2 as YNFKEQ. CDR3 size: 15 residues. The ends were cut back, 1 base at V and 7 bases at J, with 13 bases in the middle. CDR3 bases: TGTGCCAGCAGCCAAGTAGGGCAGGGAAGTGAAAAACTGTTTTTT. It yields the protein CASSQVGQGSEKLFF.

V and J are TRBV5-4 and TRBJ1-3; the D gene is possibly TRBD1 (5 bases). V was shortened by 1 base and J by 0 bases, with 17 bases between the two germline ends. In germline, CDR1 is SGHNT, CDR2 YYREEE (reference sequence). The CDR3 contains 18 residues. The CDR3 sequence: CASSLWGVTESSGNTIYF. As DNA, the CDR3 is TGTGCCAGCAGCTTGTGGGGGGTGACAGAGAGCTCTGGAAACACCATATATTTT.

This rearrangement joins TRBV11-2 to TRBJ1-6; 7 bases align to TRBD1. This CDR3 is built from 15 residues. Germline V gene sequence: CDR1 SGHAT, CDR2 FQNNGV. J lost 7 bases, V lost 4 bases, and 7 bases had no gene match. The CDR3 DNA is TGTGCCAGCAGCTCGTCCGGGACAGAGAATTCACCCCTCCACTTT. Protein sequence: CASSSSGTENSPLHF. Combining the CDR3 with reference TRBV11-2 and TRBJ1-6 gives the whole variable domain EAGVAQSPRYKIIEKRQSVAFWCNPISGHATLYWYQQILGQGPKLLIQFQNNGVVDDSQLPKDRFSAERLKGVDSTLKIQPAKLEDSAVYLCASSSSGTENSPLHFGNGTRLTVT.

The CDR3 sequence is CASSPNGRGSYNEQFF. The CDR3, as DNA: TGTGCCAGCAGCCCCAACGGAAGAGGCTCCTACAATGAGCAGTTCTTC. This chain links TRBV6-4 with TRBJ2-1; D uncertain. The germline V gene encodes CDR1 MRHNA and CDR2 SNTAGT. CDR3 length: 16 residues. V lost 6 bases, J lost 0 bases, and 15 bases lay in between.

The genes are TRBV19 and TRBJ1-5; 9 bases fit TRBD1. Germline V lookup: CDR1 LNHDA, CDR2 SQIVND (reference sequence). Trimming took 3 bases from V and 7 from J; bases not matched to a gene: 7. The CDR3 covers 15 residues. This chain's CDR3 is CASSIRDRADQPQHF. DNA of the CDR3: TGTGCCAGTAGTATCCGGGACAGGGCGGACCAGCCCCAGCATTTT.

This sequence joins TRBV7-9 and TRBJ1-1; TRBD1 agrees at 7 bases. Germline V lookup: CDR1 SEHNR, CDR2 FQNEAQ (reference sequence). With V trimmed by 6 bases and J by 6 bases, 7 bases remained unmatched. The CDR3 length is 13 residues. This chain's CDR3 is CASRSQGTAEAFF. DNA for the CDR3: TGTGCCAGCAGATCACAGGGGACCGCTGAAGCTTTCTTT.

The rearrangement uses TRBV5-5 and TRBJ1-4, with D perhaps matching TRBD1 (5 bases). The ends were cut back, 0 bases at V and 5 bases at J, with 11 bases in the middle. Germline-derived CDR1 and CDR2 are SGHKS and YYEKEE (reference sequence). CDR3 length: 15 amino acids. CDR3 in amino acids: CASSLGGGRNEKLFF. CDR3 coding DNA: TGTGCCAGCAGCTTGGGGGGCGGTAGGAATGAAAAACTGTTTTTT.

This clone has just one count. The J gene is TRBJ1-2, the V gene TRBV4-1, with D uncertain. Germline CDR1 reads MGHRA; CDR2 reads YSYEKL. The CDR3 loop spans 11 amino acids. V lost 3 bases to trimming and J lost 6 bases, with 5 bases between them. The CDR3 DNA reads TGCGCCAGCAGCCACAGGCATGGCTACACCTTC. Its protein product is CASSHRHGYTF.

J is TRBJ1-3 and V is TRBV28; D is possibly TRBD1 (5 bases). The CDR3 spans 17 residues. Per the germline V gene, CDR1 is MDHEN and CDR2 is SYDVKM. The V gene lost 5 bases and the J gene lost 8 bases, with 25 bases spanning the gap. Written as DNA, the CDR3 is TGTGCCAGCAGTGTTGGGACGTGGGGAGGTCCAGAGGACACCATATATTTT. Residues: CASSVGTWGGPEDTIYF. Looking up the rest from reference TRBV28 and TRBJ1-3 gives the full variable domain: DVKVTQSSRYLVKRTGEKVFLECVQDMDHENMFWYRQDPGLGLRLIYFSYDVKMKEKGDIPEGYSVSREKKERFSLILESASTNQTSMYLCASSVGTWGGPEDTIYFGEGSWLTVV.

This clone was seen only a few times. The chain has TRBV18 and TRBJ1-5; weak D call: TRBD1 (5 bases). The CDR3 has 15 amino acids. Germline lookup yields CDR1 KGHSH and CDR2 LQKENI. Trimming removed 1 base from V and 6 bases from J, with 13 bases in between. CDR3 protein: CASSPRGGSGQPQHF. CDR3 coding DNA: TGTGCCAGCTCACCACGTGGGGGGTCTGGTCAGCCCCAGCATTTT.

The rearrangement links TRBV7-2 to TRBJ2-2, with 8 bases that match TRBD1. Germline CDR1 and CDR2: SGHTA and FQGNSA. V shed 5 bases and J 5 bases; nucleotides not matched to a gene: 4. CDR3 size: 14 residues. The CDR3 DNA reads as TGTGCCAGCAGCCCCCGGACAGGGACCGGGGAGCTGTTTTTT. It yields the protein CASSPRTGTGELFF.

The V and J genes are TRBV9 and TRBJ1-4, with no clear D. Trimming stripped 1 base from V and 12 bases from J, with 13 bases between. The CDR3 runs 13 residues. CDR1 is SGDLS, CDR2 YYNGEE, per germline. CDR3 loop: CASSVSGGAELFF. CDR3 coding DNA: TGTGCCAGCAGCGTATCCGGTGGTGCGGAACTGTTTTTT.

V usage is TRBV5-1 and J usage is TRBJ1-2, with D perhaps TRBD1 (5 bases). Germline V gives CDR1 SGHRS, CDR2 YFSETQ. The CDR3 is 15 amino acids. The V gene lost 2 bases and the J gene lost 0 bases, with 11 bases spanning the gap. The CDR3 bases are TGCGCCAGCAGCTTTAATTCAGGGTCTAACTATGGCTACACCTTC. This codes for CASSFNSGSNYGYTF.

The chain has TRBV10-3 and TRBJ1-1, with D perhaps TRBD1 (6 bases). The CDR3 is made up of 13 amino acids. The germline CDR1 and CDR2 sequences are ENHRY and SYGVKD. V was shortened by 6 bases and J by 1 base, with 9 bases between the two germline ends. This CDR3 reads CAIRDRENTEAFF. The CDR3 DNA reads TGTGCCATCAGGGACAGAGAGAACACTGAAGCTTTCTTT.